Listed here are 22 T cell receptor beta chains from one sample, sequenced in a study of T cell repertoires in cytomegalovirus infection. These receptors' antigens are unknown. In TCRdb, the reads were re-called with MiXCR into one record per CDR3 protein. The table lists approximately 730,000 distinct CDR3 sequences, about 30% of them singletons. This specimen was cultured PBMCs, taken from culture after CMV antigen stimulation. The receptors come from a human donor in good health (CMV status not recorded). Some clones in this sample may be carry-over from other donors' samples.

Turning to this clonotype: One junction end disagrees with the germline gene, perhaps due to a read error. The V call is TRBV19, the J call TRBJ2-6; no definite D call. Germline values: CDR1 LNHDA, CDR2 SQIVND (reference sequence). This CDR3 has 16 residues. CDR3 sequence reads: CASSIDMPSGANVLTF. The DNA for the CDR3 is TGTGCTAGTAGTATAGATATGCCCTCTGGGGCCAACGTCCTGACTTTC.

The V gene is TRBV19, the J gene TRBJ2-2; 9 nucleotides line up with TRBD1. The CDR3 extends over 22 amino acids. CDR1 is LNHDA and CDR2 is SQIVND in the germline V gene (reference sequence). V shed 0 bases and J 5 bases; nucleotides not matched to a gene: 22. CDR3 region: CASSIETGGTIGLDGVTGELFF. The DNA of the CDR3 is TGTGCCAGTAGTATAGAAACAGGGGGCACCATCGGTCTCGACGGTGTAACCGGGGAGCTGTTTTTT.

This clonotype came up a few times. The rearrangement uses TRBV6-1 and TRBJ2-5; maybe TRBD2 (5 bases). This CDR3 comprises 14 residues. CDR1 and CDR2 (germline): MNHNS, SASEGT. With 7 bases removed from V and 3 bases from J, the gap between germline ends came to 15 bases. DNA of the CDR3: TGTGCCAGCAAACCCCCCTCGGGGAAAGAGACCCAGTACTTC. It codes for CASKPPSGKETQYF.

The J gene is TRBJ2-7, the V gene TRBV2, with TRBD1 identical over 9 bases. CDR1 SNHLY and CDR2 FYNNEI come from the germline V gene. There are 12 residues in the CDR3. V gave up 7 bases and J gave up 6 bases; unmatched junction bases: 4. The CDR3 spells CASNLDRGEQYF. The DNA for the CDR3 is TGTGCCAGCAACTTGGACAGGGGCGAGCAGTACTTC.

V and J are TRBV20-1 and TRBJ1-3; D possibly corresponds to TRBD1 (5 bases). The germline gives CDR1 DFQATT, CDR2 SNEGSKA (reference sequence). This CDR3 is 15 amino acids long. The V and J ends lost 3 bases and 4 bases respectively, with 16 bases between them. DNA of the CDR3: TGCAGTGCTAGGGCCGCAGGGATTTGGGGAAACACCATATATTTT. Its protein is CSARAAGIWGNTIYF.

V is TRBV2 and J is TRBJ1-5; 7 nucleotides line up with TRBD1. V was clipped by 10 bases and J by 7 bases; unmatched bases: 16. There are 15 residues in the CDR3. Germline V gives CDR1 SNHLY, CDR2 FYNNEI. The CDR3 DNA is TGTGCCACCAAAAGGGGAGGGCAGGGGGGCCAGCCCCAGCATTTT. It yields the protein CATKRGGQGGQPQHF.

This clonotype came up many times. This rearrangement joins TRBV7-9 to TRBJ1-4; 10 bases match TRBD1. Trimming cost V 5 bases and J 4 bases; bases outside gene matches: 1. Germline CDR1 is SEHNR and CDR2 is FQNEAQ (reference sequence). There are 14 residues in the CDR3. The CDR3 loop reads CASSGTGVNEKLFF. As DNA, the CDR3 is TGTGCCAGCAGCGGGACAGGGGTTAATGAAAAACTGTTTTTT.

The J gene is TRBJ1-4, the V gene TRBV11-2; 8 bases fit TRBD1. The CDR3 is 15 amino acids. Germline CDR1 is SGHAT and CDR2 is FQNNGV. With 8 bases clipped from V and 8 bases from J, the junction kept 13 bases outside the gene matches. The CDR3 loop is CASGALTGEDEKLFF. DNA of the CDR3: TGTGCCAGCGGTGCCCTGACAGGGGAAGACGAAAAACTGTTTTTT.

The chain joins TRBV28 to TRBJ2-6; a possible D gene is TRBD1 (5 bases). The CDR3 loop spans 20 amino acids. Germline lookup yields CDR1 MDHEN and CDR2 SYDVKM. The ends were cut back, 5 bases at V and 4 bases at J, with 27 bases in the middle. CDR3 loop: CASSPPSSRAGPRGANVLTF. CDR3 nucleotides: TGTGCCAGCAGTCCACCTTCCTCCAGGGCAGGGCCGAGGGGGGCCAACGTCCTGACTTTC.

The sample holds a few counts of this clonotype. This rearrangement joins TRBV7-6 to TRBJ2-2, with TRBD2 matching over 7 bases. Germline CDR1 reads SGHVS; CDR2 reads FNYEAQ. The V and J ends lost 5 bases and 4 bases, in that order; junction bases with no gene match: 13. CDR3 length: 17 amino acids. The CDR3 protein is CASSQAPTRGGTGELFF. For the CDR3, the DNA is TGTGCCAGCAGCCAAGCCCCCACCCGCGGGGGCACCGGGGAGCTGTTTTTT.

This clonotype was picked up a small number of times. The rearrangement uses TRBV11-2 and TRBJ2-5; 15 nucleotides agree with TRBD2. The CDR3 extends over 16 amino acids. Germline values: CDR1 SGHAT, CDR2 FQNNGV. Trimming took 5 bases from V and 5 from J; bases not matched to a gene: 6. The CDR3 loop is CASSPGLAGGYETQYF. CDR3 sequence (DNA): TGTGCCAGCAGCCCCGGACTAGCGGGGGGGTACGAGACCCAGTACTTC.

This CDR3 reads CASTPRSLAALSVMGGELFF. Written as DNA, the CDR3 is TGTGCCAGTACCCCCAGATCGCTAGCGGCCCTGTCGGTGATGGGGGGGGAGCTGTTTTTT. The chain couples TRBV19 to TRBJ2-2, with TRBD2 matching over 7 bases. There are 20 residues in the CDR3. Trimming at V came to 7 bases and at J to 8 bases, leaving 28 bases not matched to a gene. Per germline, CDR1 LNHDA and CDR2 SQIVND (reference sequence).

This clonotype was seen only a few times. This chain uses TRBV12-5 with TRBJ1-1, with D possibly being TRBD1 (6 bases). The CDR3 spans 14 residues. Germline assignment: CDR1 LGHNT and CDR2 FRNRAP. V lost 2 bases, J lost 3 bases, and 10 bases lay in between. CDR3 nucleotides: TGTGCTAGTGGTTTGACAGGACAGTACACTGAAGCTTTCTTT. This codes for CASGLTGQYTEAFF.

This clonotype has a handful of counts. The chain combines TRBV7-2 with TRBJ1-5, with D possibly TRBD1 on 5 matching bases. Trimming left V 8 bases short and J 7 bases short, with 9 bases between. Looked up from germline, CDR1 is SGHTA and CDR2 is FQGNSA. The CDR3 loop spans 11 amino acids. The CDR3 spells CASGGEQPQHF. For the CDR3, the DNA is TGTGCCAGCGGGGGGGAACAGCCCCAGCATTTT.

The chain uses TRBV18 and TRBJ1-4; D unclear. This CDR3 region has 13 residues. Looked up from germline, CDR1 is KGHSH and CDR2 is LQKENI. V was trimmed by 6 bases and J by 13 bases, leaving 18 bases between them. The DNA of the CDR3 is TGTGCCAGCTCCCCCGGGCACCGGGAGGGACTGTTTTTT. This translates into CASSPGHREGLFF.

This clonotype turned up a few times. This chain joins TRBV7-2 and TRBJ2-5; no definite D call. There are 11 residues in the CDR3. Germline assignment: CDR1 SGHTA and CDR2 FQGNSA. V was pared by 3 bases and J by 7 bases, with 6 bases between. The DNA for the CDR3 is TGTGCCAGCAGCTTCACGGGGACCCAGTACTTC. It encodes CASSFTGTQYF.

CDR3 DNA sequence: TGCGCCAGCAGCCAAGGATCGCTTGTCTTGGGATGGTCACCCCTCCACTTT. Amino acids: CASSQGSLVLGWSPLHF. V and J are TRBV4-1 and TRBJ1-6; unclear D gene. Germline V CDR1 and CDR2: MGHRA, YSYEKL. The CDR3 length is 17 residues. Trimming took 1 base from V and 10 from J, leaving 20 bases between them.

The table lists this clonotype with a few counts. This sequence joins TRBV7-9 and TRBJ2-5; D not certain. Germline V gene sequence: CDR1 SEHNR, CDR2 FQNEAQ (reference sequence). V was trimmed by 1 base and J by 0 bases, leaving 9 bases between them. The CDR3 spans 15 residues. The CDR3 DNA is TGTGCCAGCAGCTTAGTGTCTGGGTACCAAGAGACCCAGTACTTC. It codes for CASSLVSGYQETQYF. The variable domain in full, completed from reference TRBV7-9 and TRBJ2-5, reads DTGVSQNPRHKITKRGQNVTFRCDPISEHNRLYWYRQTLGQGPEFLTYFQNEAQLEKSRLLSDRFSAERPKGSFSTLEIQRTEQGDSAMYLCASSLVSGYQETQYFGPGTRLLVL.

This chain links TRBV7-2 with TRBJ1-2; perhaps TRBD1 as D (6 bases). CDR1 is SGHTA and CDR2 is FQGNSA in the germline V gene. The CDR3 has 16 amino acids. V was pared by 2 bases and J by 7 bases, with 20 bases between. CDR3 loop: CASSLSPTTGYSGYTF. DNA of the CDR3: TGTGCCAGCAGCTTATCCCCGACTACAGGGTATAGTGGCTACACCTTC. Filled out from reference TRBV7-2 and TRBJ1-2, the complete variable domain reads GAGVSQSPSNKVTEKGKDVELRCDPISGHTALYWYRQSLGQGLEFLIYFQGNSAPDKSGLPSDRFSAERTGGSVSTLTIQRTQQEDSAVYLCASSLSPTTGYSGYTFGSGTRLTVV.

The V call is TRBV7-2, the J call TRBJ2-7, with D perhaps TRBD2 (6 bases). The length of the CDR3 is 13 residues. Per germline, CDR1 SGHTA and CDR2 FQGNSA. Trimming took off 2 bases at V and 6 bases at J, with 11 bases between the two ends. The CDR3 DNA reads as TGTGCCAGCAGCTTAAAATCGCGGGGCGAGCAGTACTTC. This gives the protein CASSLKSRGEQYF.

This clonotype was picked up one time. The chain links TRBV7-9 to TRBJ2-6; D possibly corresponds to TRBD1 (6 bases). Germline CDR1 is SEHNR and CDR2 is FQNEAQ (reference sequence). V lost 2 bases and J 0 bases, leaving 17 bases between the germline ends. The CDR3 spans 19 residues. The CDR3 sequence: CASSLTWTAQNSGANVLTF. As DNA, the CDR3 is TGTGCCAGCAGCTTAACCTGGACAGCCCAAAACTCTGGGGCCAACGTCCTGACTTTC. The full variable domain, with the rest looked up from reference TRBV7-9 and TRBJ2-6, is DTGVSQNPRHKITKRGQNVTFRCDPISEHNRLYWYRQTLGQGPEFLTYFQNEAQLEKSRLLSDRFSAERPKGSFSTLEIQRTEQGDSAMYLCASSLTWTAQNSGANVLTFGAGSRLTVL.

This clonotype has only one observation. V and J are TRBV6-2 or TRBV6-3 and TRBJ2-5; weak D call: TRBD2 (5 bases). CDR3 length: 11 residues. Germline CDR1 MNHEY, CDR2 SVGEGT. With 8 bases removed from V and 5 bases from J, the gap between germline ends came to 9 bases. CDR3 sequence: CASGLYETQYF. The DNA of the CDR3 is TGTGCCAGCGGACTCTATGAGACCCAGTACTTC.